What follows are 4 T cell receptor beta chains derived from one specimen sequenced in a study of cytomegalovirus exposure and HLA in healthy donors. This PCR relied on a set of 60 Vbeta primers and 13 Jbeta primers. The table came from immunoSEQ multiplex PCR; TCRdb's copy has only in-frame clones and leaves some out. The data hold approximately 200,000 clones, with over 65% observed a single time. The sample comprised PBMCs. The origin of the receptors is a middle-aged man in good health and CMV-seronegative.

This chain connects TRBV11-2 to TRBJ1-2, with TRBD1 identical over 7 bases. The germline V gene has CDR1 SGHAT and CDR2 FQNNGV. The V and J ends lost 5 bases and 4 bases, in that order; junction bases with no gene match: 10. CDR3 length equals 15 residues. CDR3 in DNA: TGTGCCAGCAGCCCGGCGGGACAGTTCACCTATGGCTACACCTTC. Its translation is CASSPAGQFTYGYTF.

This clone has a handful of counts. The genes are TRBV19 and TRBJ2-1; D is perhaps TRBD1 (6 bases). This CDR3 contains 14 residues. Trimming left V 7 bases short and J 2 bases short, with 12 bases between. From germline, CDR1 is LNHDA and CDR2 SQIVND (reference sequence). The CDR3 here is CASTKDSAYNEQFF. CDR3 in DNA: TGTGCCAGTACAAAGGACAGCGCCTACAATGAGCAGTTCTTC.

J is TRBJ1-1 and V is TRBV27; 12 bases are a match to TRBD1. This CDR3 comprises 18 residues. V lost 4 bases and J lost 1; bases outside the gene matches: 10. The germline V gene has CDR1 MNHEY and CDR2 SMNVEV (reference sequence). CDR3 protein: CASSSIRDRGPQNTEAFF. The CDR3 DNA reads as TGTGCCAGCAGTTCAATCCGGGACAGGGGGCCGCAGAACACTGAAGCTTTCTTT.

The rearrangement joins TRBV18 to TRBJ1-1, with D possibly matching TRBD1 (5 bases). The CDR3 spans 13 residues. Germline CDR1 KGHSH, CDR2 LQKENI. V lost 3 bases and J 8 bases, leaving 13 bases between the germline ends. CDR3 DNA: TGTGCCAGCTCACCCTGGGGAAGGGGAGAAGCTTTCTTT. This gives the protein CASSPWGRGEAFF.